What follows are 15 T cell receptor beta chains derived from one specimen sequenced in a study of human thymus T cells. Data came from immunoSEQ multiplex PCR; TCRdb stores just in-frame clones and leaves some out. The top ten hold approximately 0.022% of the sample, which has some 130,000 clones, around 94% seen once. Obtained as resections during corrective heart surgery, the thymus tissue was then studied. The specimen was thymus tissue. Every receptor here comes from a boy under two years old with a congenital heart defect but otherwise immunologically healthy.

The rearrangement uses TRBV10-2 and TRBJ2-2, with 8 bases that match TRBD1. With 11 bases clipped from V and 6 bases from J, the junction kept 17 bases outside the gene matches. The CDR3 has 16 amino acids. Germline V gives CDR1 WSHSY, CDR2 SAAADI. In DNA form, the CDR3 reads TGCGCCGGGAGCCGGAAGGACAGGGATTCCTCCGGGGAGCTGTTTTTT. This codes for CAGSRKDRDSSGELFF.

The genes are TRBV5-1 and TRBJ2-7; 7 nucleotides line up with TRBD2. This CDR3 is 16 amino acids long. In germline, CDR1 is SGHRS, CDR2 YFSETQ. The V gene end was trimmed by 4 bases and the J gene end by 9 bases; junction bases not matched to a gene: 19. Here the CDR3 reads CASSPGGEGPAAGQYF. DNA of the CDR3: TGCGCCAGCAGCCCTGGTGGGGAGGGACCCGCCGCGGGGCAGTACTTC.

With regard to this clone: At one end the junction does not follow the germline gene, possibly because of a read error. The chain couples TRBV4-3 to TRBJ2-7; TRBD1 matches at 9 bases. CDR1 is LGHNA, CDR2 YSLEER, per germline. This CDR3 spans 18 amino acids. CDR3 sequence (DNA): TGCGCCAACAGCAGGTTAACCTCCAGGGACAGGGATGAGTACGAGCAGTACTTC. This gives the protein CANSRLTSRDRDEYEQYF.

The J gene is TRBJ2-7, the V gene TRBV7-2, with D unclear. CDR3 length: 13 residues. Trimming removed 1 base from V and 3 bases from J, with 7 bases in between. Per the germline V gene, CDR1 is SGHTA and CDR2 is FQGNSA. CDR3 loop: CASSLGQIYEQYF. The CDR3 region has the DNA TGTGCCAGCAGCTTAGGGCAGATCTACGAGCAGTACTTC.

The chain combines TRBV30 with TRBJ2-7; D unclear. The CDR3 has 9 residues. Trimming left V 3 bases short and J 3 bases short, with 0 bases between. Germline CDR1 and CDR2: GTSNPN and SVGIG (reference sequence). This CDR3 is CAWSYEQYF. In DNA, the CDR3 is TGTGCCTGGAGCTACGAGCAGTACTTC.

The count of this clone is one. The rearrangement uses TRBV4-3 and TRBJ2-1; D tentatively reads TRBD1 or TRBD2 (6 bases each). V was shortened by 0 bases and J by 6 bases, with 15 bases between the two germline ends. Looked up from germline, CDR1 is LGHNA and CDR2 is YSLEER. There are 16 residues in the CDR3. The CDR3 region is CASSQDVWGASNEQFF. Written as DNA, the CDR3 is TGCGCCAGCAGCCAAGATGTTTGGGGGGCGTCCAATGAGCAGTTCTTC.

This clone was recorded only once. The chain carries TRBV21-1 and TRBJ1-2; TRBD1 was called by the table and not checked on the DNA. TRBV21-1 is flagged as a pseudogene. The CDR3 consists of 17 residues. In DNA, the CDR3 is TGTGCCAGCAGCAAAGGCACAGGGAAAAGGGTCCAGTATGGCTACACCTTC. It is translated as CASSKGTGKRVQYGYTF.

The chain uses TRBV28 and TRBJ2-3; possibly TRBD1 for D (5 bases). This CDR3 has 14 residues. Per the germline V gene, CDR1 is MDHEN and CDR2 is SYDVKM. V dropped 8 bases and J dropped 0 bases, with 12 bases sitting between them. CDR3 amino acids: CASGRQSSTDTQYF. CDR3 coding DNA: TGTGCCAGCGGTAGACAGTCTAGCACAGATACGCAGTATTTT.

The V call is TRBV30, the J call TRBJ2-1, with 10 bases that match TRBD2. The CDR3 consists of 17 residues. Losses at the gene ends were 3 bases for V and 3 bases for J; bases not matched to a gene: 11. Germline CDR1 reads GTSNPN; CDR2 reads SVGIG (reference sequence). The CDR3 region is CAWRAGGPKHYYNEQFF. CDR3 in DNA: TGTGCCTGGAGAGCGGGGGGGCCGAAACACTACTACAATGAGCAGTTCTTC.

The chain recombines TRBV5-1 with TRBJ1-1, with a tentative D call TRBD1 (5 bases). The V and J ends lost 4 bases and 4 bases respectively, with 23 bases between them. The germline gives CDR1 SGHRS, CDR2 YFSETQ. This CDR3 is built from 17 residues. CDR3 sequence: CASSRRRGAATSTEAFF. For the CDR3, the DNA is TGCGCCAGCAGCCGGAGGAGGGGTGCGGCCACGAGCACTGAAGCTTTCTTT.

This chain joins TRBV7-9 and TRBJ1-1; no clear D gene. Germline V gene data show CDR1 as SEHNR and CDR2 as FQNEAQ (reference sequence). This CDR3 comprises 15 residues. V was trimmed by 2 bases and J by 12 bases, leaving 22 bases between them. CDR3 protein: CASSLIVPQSRSTFF. The DNA of the CDR3 is TGTGCCAGCAGCTTAATAGTCCCACAATCGAGAAGTACTTTCTTT.

The chain recombines TRBV7-9 with TRBJ1-3; D remains ambiguous. Germline V CDR1 and CDR2: SEHNR, FQNEAQ (reference sequence). The V end lost 1 base, the J end lost 5 bases, and 3 bases lay between the germline ends. The length of the CDR3 is 12 residues. CDR3 DNA sequence: TGTGCCAGCAGCTTAGACAGAAACACCATATATTTT. Protein: CASSLDRNTIYF. The full variable domain, with the rest looked up from reference TRBV7-9 and TRBJ1-3, is DTGVSQNPRHKITKRGQNVTFRCDPISEHNRLYWYRQTLGQGPEFLTYFQNEAQLEKSRLLSDRFSAERPKGSFSTLEIQRTEQGDSAMYLCASSLDRNTIYFGEGSWLTVV.

V usage is TRBV27 and J usage is TRBJ2-3, with unresolved D. V was pared by 5 bases and J by 0 bases, with 9 bases between. Germline V gives CDR1 MNHEY, CDR2 SMNVEV (reference sequence). This CDR3 has 14 amino acids. This CDR3 reads CASSPTKSTDTQYF. The DNA of the CDR3 is TGTGCCAGCAGTCCCACTAAGAGCACAGATACGCAGTATTTT.

This chain uses TRBV19 with TRBJ1-6, with 10 bases matching TRBD1. The CDR3 runs to 18 residues. Germline V gives CDR1 LNHDA, CDR2 SQIVND (reference sequence). Germline trimming cut 2 bases from V and 7 bases from J; bases unmatched to any gene: 11. The CDR3 loop is CASSISSYRDRGNSPLHF. DNA of the CDR3: TGTGCCAGTAGTATATCTTCTTACCGGGACAGGGGAAATTCACCCCTCCACTTT.

For this clone: One end of the junction fails to match germline, which may point to a read error. Other DNA sequences from this sample encode an identical CDR3 as well. The chain is built from TRBV30 and TRBJ1-6; TRBD1 aligns across 11 bases. CDR1 GTSNPN and CDR2 SVGIG come from the germline V gene (reference sequence). The CDR3 loop spans 15 amino acids. CDR3 in amino acids: CAWSADRGPDSPLHF. CDR3 sequence (DNA): TGTGCCTGGAGTGCGGACAGGGGGCCAGATTCGCCCCTCCACTTT.